This T cell receptor (beta chain) was sequenced during a study of persistence of HIV-infected CD4 T cells (dated by TCRdb to 2019 to 2021). Background for the entire study: CMV- and HIV-1 Gag-responding CD4+ T cells were isolated from ART-treated individuals so that antigen-driven clonal expansion of HIV-1-infected cells could be examined. Suppressive ART had been received by participants for a median of roughly eight years. Peripheral blood samples of up to about 180 mL were obtained at multiple time points, with the exception of two participants, for whom leukapheresis was performed at a single time point. TCRbeta sequencing assessed the clonality of all cells in each sorted population, while proviral sequencing assessed the clonality of infected cells. Cross-participant TCR cluster analysis included 8 or 9 participants for CMV and over five participants for Gag. The research as a whole found: TCR oligoclonality correlated with proviral oligoclonality within the same sorted populations. Significantly lower TCRbeta richness was observed in CMV- and Gag-responding cells than in anti-CD3/anti-CD28-responding cells, and higher oligoclonality was observed in CMV-responding cells than in CD3/CD28-stimulated and Gag-responding cells. The study involved few individuals and tested only a limited range of antigens. Because the TCR analyses were done in bulk, restricting them to just the rare CMV-responding cells that actually carried HIV-1 proviruses was not possible. Antigen-responding cells were enriched for degenerate expanded CDR3beta sequences, which suggests convergent selection of CD4+ responses to CMV and Gag.

With regard to this clone: Its antigen is not yet known. Nothing much larger sits one base from this clone, and base qualities are not available.

The immunoSEQ hsTCRB assay version 4 in survey mode was used to sequence TCRbeta repertoires from genomic DNA. For TCRbeta sequencing, genomic DNA was diluted to around 11 ng/uL, with up to 1 ug used per sample. The original methods were these. TCRbeta data were analyzed in ImmunoSeq Analyzer 3.0, with diversity computed on productive nucleotide rearrangements. Using the Immunarch R package, lower-bound TCR diversity was estimated with the improved Chao index and clonality was estimated with the Gini coefficient. When different nucleotide rearrangements encoded the same CDR3beta amino acid sequence, each rearrangement was treated as a distinct clonotype. Differential abundance analysis found TCRbeta sequences that were significantly enriched in antigen-responding cells compared with anti-CD3/anti-CD28-activated cells. GLIPH2 clustered TCRs by predicted peptide-MHC specificity, both within individual participants and across merged participant data sets. The source is immuneACCESS, and TCRdb retained only in-frame sequences with V and J called. Part of the clones is not carried over; for the studies checked, unresolved V genes explain less than half of this, and the remainder is unexplained. From that table come the V and J calls and clone size; the DNA was used to work out D and trimming. This sample comprises about 40,000 clones, around 85% of them detected only once. 5% to 7% of the sample is taken by the ten largest.

The CDR3, cysteine through phenylalanine, is 15 amino acids long. Solely the CDR3 DNA is kept, with 45 bases framed from the first base. Looking up the germline V gene yields CDR1 KGHSH and CDR2 LQKENI. V is reduced by 3 bases and J by 2 bases, leaving a spacing of 14 bases between them. In the paper's terms, the treatment or condition label means: suppressive antiretroviral therapy. A pool of overlapping HIV-1 Gag 15-mer peptides was used at about 1 ug per peptide per mL for cell stimulation. Memory populations depleted of antigen-responding cells were obtained by sorting nonresponding CD40L-negative CD69-negative CD45RO-high memory CD4+ T cells. Participants were HIV-1-infected adults who started suppressive ART during chronic infection. Participants had undetectable plasma HIV-1 RNA below 50 copies/mL for at least 4 years. To be included, a participant needed positive CMV serology and a CD4+ T cell count above 400 cells/uL. Before stimulation, PBMCs were isolated using density centrifugation and depleted of CD8+ T cells. Stimulation of CD8-depleted PBMCs was carried out for approximately 20 hours with anti-CD28/CD49d costimulation, CD40-blocking antibody and enfuvirtide, to prevent new infections. Cell sorting was done on a Beckman Coulter MoFlo Legacy or XDP sorter, and dead cells were excluded with propidium iodide. Genomic DNA was extracted with the QIAamp DNA Mini Kit for samples above one million cells, otherwise with the Quick-DNA Microprep Kit.

The chain joins TRBV18 to TRBJ2-7, with TRBD1 perhaps the D gene, on 6 matching bases. The clonotype comes from an adult with HIV. The donor label of this sample is uncertain. The sequencing used cultured CD4+ T cells from PBMCs, collected from a patient who received antiretroviral therapy. Reading the label with the study, this specimen's cell subset or site is: CD40L-CD69- CD45RO-high memory CD4 T cells not responding to Gag peptides. The CDR3 loop reads CASSPLRQGTYEQYF. The sequenced DNA: TGTGCCAGCTCACCCTTAAGGCAGGGGACCTACGAGCAGTACTTC.